The 7 T cell receptor beta chains below all came from one sample that was sequenced in a study of vaccination effects on CD4 cells after COVID-19. The antigens these receptors bind are not known. Prior to sequencing, the ViraFEST assay stimulated PBMC with viral peptide pools, which expanded the antigen-specific CD4+ T cells. Following culture for about ten days, CD4+ T cells were isolated. The person had PCR-confirmed SARS-CoV-2 infection between March and December 2020. Measured with immunoSEQ multiplex PCR; TCRdb has only the in-frame clones, and not every one. The table lists about 33,000 clones, around 73% of them singletons. The source material was CD4+ T cells from PBMCs cultured with HCoV-NL63 spike peptides, sampled before COVID-19 vaccination. The receptor set was obtained from a human donor who had a prior SARS-CoV-2 infection.

The rearrangement links TRBV6-2 or TRBV6-3 to TRBJ2-2; a weak D match, TRBD1 (5 bases). This CDR3 has 18 residues. Germline-derived CDR1 and CDR2 are MNHEY and SVGEGT. Trimming took off 0 bases at V and 6 bases at J, with 20 bases between the two ends. The CDR3 sequence is CASSYSNHARVIAGELFF. The DNA for the CDR3 is TGTGCCAGCAGTTACTCGAATCACGCCAGGGTGATTGCCGGGGAGCTGTTTTTT.

The rearrangement uses TRBV7-9 and TRBJ2-3; 9 nucleotides line up with TRBD2. The V and J ends lost 7 bases and 5 bases, in that order; junction bases with no gene match: 4. Germline V gene lookup returns CDR1 SEHNR and CDR2 FQNEAQ (reference sequence). CDR3 length: 13 amino acids. CDR3 nucleotide sequence: TGTGCCAGCACTAGCGGGACTCGAGATACGCAGTATTTT. Translated: CASTSGTRDTQYF.

This clone has a single count. J is TRBJ2-6 and V is TRBV18, with 7 bases aligning to TRBD1. The trim removed 2 bases at V and 0 bases at J, leaving 7 bases unmatched. The CDR3 consists of 18 residues. The germline V gene has CDR1 KGHSH and CDR2 LQKENI. The CDR3 DNA follows: TGTGCCAGCTCACCAAGGACAGGAGGAGGCTCTGGGGCCAACGTCCTGACTTTC. It yields the protein CASSPRTGGGSGANVLTF.

The chain joins TRBV20-1 to TRBJ2-7; 10 nucleotides align to TRBD2. After removal of 4 bases from V and 6 bases from J, the junction contained 12 bases not matched to a gene. This CDR3 has 15 amino acids. CDR1 is DFQATT, CDR2 SNEGSKA, per germline (reference sequence). CDR3 in DNA: TGCAGTGCTAATGAGCGGGGGGGCCGTCCTCTCGAGCAGTACTTC. Amino acids: CSANERGGRPLEQYF.

This rearrangement joins TRBV18 to TRBJ1-4; D gene uncertain. CDR3 length: 16 amino acids. The germline V and J ends were trimmed by 5 bases and 2 bases, with 15 bases remaining between them. Per the germline V gene, CDR1 is KGHSH and CDR2 is LQKENI. The CDR3 reads CASSLNLVSTNEKLFF. In DNA, the CDR3 is TGTGCCAGCTCATTGAACCTGGTGTCCACTAATGAAAAACTGTTTTTT.

The chain combines TRBV6-2 or TRBV6-3 with TRBJ2-5; no clear D. This CDR3 is built from 12 residues. Germline V gene lookup returns CDR1 MNHEY and CDR2 SVGEGT. V lost 3 bases, J lost 5 bases, and 7 bases lay in between. In DNA, the CDR3 is TGTGCCAGCAGTTATCACCGGGAGACCCAGTACTTC. Its translation is CASSYHRETQYF.

This chain uses TRBV19 with TRBJ1-2; a possible D gene is TRBD1 (6 bases). CDR3 length: 13 amino acids. In germline, CDR1 is LNHDA, CDR2 SQIVND (reference sequence). V lost 8 bases, J lost 6 bases, and 16 bases lay in between. The CDR3 protein is CASDDRTEHGYTF. The CDR3, as DNA: TGTGCCAGTGATGACAGGACTGAACATGGCTACACCTTC.